This passage covers 19 T cell receptor beta chains from one sample sequenced in a study of cytomegalovirus exposure and HLA in healthy donors. The repertoire was sequenced with immunoSEQ multiplex PCR; TCRdb's copy has only in-frame clones and lacks some. Among around 170,000 clones, 85% were seen once, and the ten largest hold approximately 15%. The sequenced sample consisted of PBMCs. The receptors here all came from a man aged 18-30 years in good health and CMV-seropositive.

The chain combines TRBV11-2 with TRBJ2-5, with 11 positions matching TRBD2. V gave up 5 bases and J gave up 5 bases; unmatched junction bases: 7. The CDR3 extends over 15 amino acids. Looked up from germline, CDR1 is SGHAT and CDR2 is FQNNGV. CDR3 bases: TGTGCCAGCAGCCCCCTCCCTAGCGGGGGGGAGACCCAGTACTTC. Translating it yields CASSPLPSGGETQYF.

The chain combines TRBV7-2 with TRBJ2-5; the match to TRBD2 covers 10 bases. With V trimmed by 5 bases and J by 1 base, 7 bases remained unmatched. The length of the CDR3 is 16 residues. Per germline, CDR1 SGHTA and CDR2 FQGNSA. The CDR3 sequence: CASSPGLADIQETQYF. CDR3 coding DNA: TGTGCCAGCAGCCCCGGACTAGCGGATATCCAAGAGACCCAGTACTTC.

This clone was counted between two and nine times. The chain carries TRBV7-3 and TRBJ2-3; 7 bases line up with TRBD2. Germline trimming cut 2 bases from V and 2 bases from J; bases unmatched to any gene: 10. Germline-derived CDR1 and CDR2 are SGHTA and FQGTGA. This CDR3 is built from 17 residues. DNA for the CDR3: TGTGCCAGCAGCTTAGGGCCCGGACTAGATAACACAGATACGCAGTATTTT. This translates into CASSLGPGLDNTDTQYF.

The J gene is TRBJ2-1, the V gene TRBV2; no clear D gene. Trimming left V 5 bases short and J 4 bases short, with 6 bases between. The V gene's germline CDR1 is SNHLY and CDR2 FYNNEI. CDR3 length: 12 residues. CDR3 coding DNA: TGTGCCAGCAGTTCGGGTTACAATGAGCAGTTCTTC. Protein sequence: CASSSGYNEQFF.

CDR3 residues: CASRPGQGGETQYF. CDR3 DNA: TGTGCCAGTAGGCCCGGACAGGGAGGAGAGACCCAGTACTTC. The rearrangement uses TRBV19 and TRBJ2-5; 8 bases map to TRBD1. V lost 6 bases and J lost 4; bases outside the gene matches: 7. The V gene's germline CDR1 is LNHDA and CDR2 SQIVND (reference sequence). The CDR3 is 14 residues long.

V usage is TRBV2 and J usage is TRBJ1-1; TRBD1 might be the D (5 bases). Trimming removed 5 bases at V and 6 bases at J, with 10 bases between. Per germline, CDR1 SNHLY and CDR2 FYNNEI. The CDR3 length is 12 residues. This chain's CDR3 is CASSPQGPEAFF. The CDR3 nucleotides are TGTGCCAGCAGTCCCCAGGGCCCTGAAGCTTTCTTT.

In this sample, this clone turned up once. The chain couples TRBV19 to TRBJ1-4; no firm D call. The V and J ends lost 5 bases and 6 bases respectively, with 4 bases between them. CDR1 and CDR2 from the germline V gene are LNHDA and SQIVND (reference sequence). This CDR3 region has 11 residues. The chain's CDR3 is CASSSDEKLFF. The CDR3 nucleotides read TGTGCCAGTAGTTCAGATGAAAAACTGTTTTTT.

The chain combines TRBV2 with TRBJ2-3, with unresolved D. The CDR3 runs 12 residues. Germline V gives CDR1 SNHLY, CDR2 FYNNEI. V dropped 4 bases and J dropped 4 bases, with 6 bases sitting between them. CDR3 DNA sequence: TGTGCCAGCAGTGGGGCTTCAGATACGCAGTATTTT. As protein: CASSGASDTQYF. Together with reference TRBV2 and TRBJ2-3, the CDR3 gives the full variable domain: EPEVTQTPSHQVTQMGQEVILRCVPISNHLYFYWYRQILGQKVEFLVSFYNNEISEKSEIFDDQFSVERPDGSNFTLKIRSTKLEDSAMYFCASSGASDTQYFGPGTRLTVL.

The V gene is TRBV5-1, the J gene TRBJ2-5; TRBD1 might be the D (5 bases). Germline loops: CDR1 SGHRS, CDR2 YFSETQ. There are 12 residues in the CDR3. Trimming removed 4 bases from V and 4 bases from J, with 8 bases in between. The CDR3 DNA is TGCGCCAGCAGCGGTGGGGCAGAGACCCAGTACTTC. Protein product: CASSGGAETQYF.

The chain combines TRBV11-1 with TRBJ1-1; D unclear. The germline V and J ends were trimmed by 4 bases and 6 bases, with 21 bases remaining between them. CDR1 SGHAT and CDR2 FQDESV come from the germline V gene (reference sequence). CDR3 length: 16 amino acids. CDR3 in amino acids: CASSSRPGMGSPEAFF. The CDR3 DNA is TGTGCCAGCAGCTCCCGTCCGGGGATGGGGAGCCCTGAAGCTTTCTTT.

This clone was seen only once. The CDR3 DNA follows: TGTGCCAGCAGTGCTTACCCGGGGGGGGCGACGGCCAACAATGAGCAGTTCTTC. This translates into CASSAYPGGATANNEQFF. The genes are TRBV2 and TRBJ2-1; 8 positions agree with TRBD2. The V gene end was trimmed by 4 bases and the J gene end by 5 bases; junction bases not matched to a gene: 16. The V gene's germline CDR1 is SNHLY and CDR2 FYNNEI. CDR3 length: 18 residues.

This clone showed up just a few times. In nucleotides, the CDR3 is TGTGCCAGCAGTGAAAGGGGACAGGGGACCGGGGAGCTGTTTTTT. Its protein product is CASSERGQGTGELFF. The chain combines TRBV25-1 with TRBJ2-2, with 10 bases lining up with TRBD1. Trimming cost V 2 bases and J 5 bases; bases outside gene matches: 2. Germline assignment: CDR1 MGHDK and CDR2 SYGVNS. CDR3 length: 15 residues.

The sample holds one count of this clone. This chain links TRBV2 with TRBJ2-1; TRBD1 agrees at 11 bases. Germline trimming cut 1 base from V and 0 bases from J; bases unmatched to any gene: 11. This CDR3 is 20 amino acids long. Germline V gene lookup returns CDR1 SNHLY and CDR2 FYNNEI. CDR3 in DNA: TGTGCCAGCAGTGAAGGGGGACAGGGGGTAGAACCTAGCTCCTACAATGAGCAGTTCTTC. It is translated as CASSEGGQGVEPSSYNEQFF. The full variable domain, in which reference TRBV2 and TRBJ2-1 provide the parts outside the CDR3, is EPEVTQTPSHQVTQMGQEVILRCVPISNHLYFYWYRQILGQKVEFLVSFYNNEISEKSEIFDDQFSVERPDGSNFTLKIRSTKLEDSAMYFCASSEGGQGVEPSSYNEQFFGPGTRLTVL.

This clone was seen a single time. This rearrangement joins TRBV4-2 to TRBJ2-7; 9 bases match TRBD2. The CDR3 runs to 15 residues. J was trimmed by 2 bases and V by 1 base; bases with no gene match: 3. Germline loops: CDR1 LGHNA, CDR2 YNFKEQ. The CDR3 here is CASSQASGAAYEQYF. Written as DNA, the CDR3 is TGTGCCAGCAGCCAAGCTAGCGGGGCAGCCTACGAGCAGTACTTC.

This rearrangement joins TRBV28 to TRBJ2-3; a possible D gene is TRBD2 (5 bases). CDR1 is MDHEN and CDR2 is SYDVKM in the germline V gene. CDR3 length: 15 amino acids. V gave up 7 bases and J gave up 0 bases, with 14 bases separating them. The DNA for the CDR3 is TGTGCCAGCACATCTTTGGGAGCTAGCACAGATACGCAGTATTTT. This encodes CASTSLGASTDTQYF.

The table lists this clone with a few counts. This sequence joins TRBV7-2 and TRBJ1-6; D perhaps matches TRBD1 (5 bases). Germline lookup yields CDR1 SGHTA and CDR2 FQGNSA. The V end lost 1 base, the J end lost 6 bases, and 10 bases lay between the germline ends. The CDR3 length is 15 residues. The CDR3 spells CASSLVQARNSPLHF. As DNA, the CDR3 is TGTGCCAGCAGCTTAGTACAGGCACGTAATTCACCCCTCCACTTT.

The chain carries TRBV28 and TRBJ1-1; D unclear. V was shortened by 3 bases and J by 0 bases, with 5 bases between the two germline ends. CDR3 length: 13 amino acids. CDR1 and CDR2 from the germline V gene are MDHEN and SYDVKM. The chain's CDR3 is CASSFRVNTEAFF. CDR3 DNA sequence: TGTGCCAGCAGTTTCCGGGTGAACACTGAAGCTTTCTTT.

In its sample, this clone was seen once. CDR3 amino acids: CASSWARNTEAFF. Here the CDR3 DNA reads TGTGCCAGCAGCTGGGCCAGGAACACTGAAGCTTTCTTT. V usage is TRBV5-6 and J usage is TRBJ1-1; D is uncertain. Trimming stripped 3 bases from V and 1 base from J, with 7 bases between. The germline CDR1 and CDR2 sequences are SGHDT and YYEEEE. The CDR3 is made up of 13 amino acids.

The chain links TRBV28 to TRBJ1-5; maybe TRBD1 (5 bases). The CDR3 has 13 amino acids. Trimming took off 10 bases at V and 7 bases at J, with 17 bases between the two ends. Germline CDR1 MDHEN, CDR2 SYDVKM. The CDR3 DNA sequence: TGTGCCACCACCCCAGGGTTGGTCCAGCCCCAGCATTTT. It codes for CATTPGLVQPQHF.